This TCR beta chain was found in a study of T cell responses to AZD1222 COVID-19 vaccine. Here immunoSEQ multiplex PCR was the method, and the copy in TCRdb shows in-frame clones only, minus some. The sample contains roughly 140,000 clones, roughly 94% of which appear only once. The CDR3 is 13 amino acids. The ends lost 3 bases at V and 8 bases at J; junction bases unmatched: 2. The chain uses TRBV12-3 or TRBV12-4 and TRBJ2-1, with TRBD2 identical over 9 bases. The TCR sequence derives from an adult in good health. Here the sequenced sample was peripheral blood, taken on day 0 of AZD1222 vaccination. CDR3 sequence reads: CASSFSGSDEQFF. CDR3 bases: TGTGCCAGCAGTTTTAGCGGGAGCGATGAGCAGTTCTTC.